This TCR beta chain appears in the sequencing data of a study of T cell clones after liver transplantation (dated by TCRdb to 2018 to 2020). A note on the overall study: Samples were obtained from ITN030ST, a randomized trial in which withdrawal of immunosuppression was attempted within 2 years of liver transplantation. Donor-reactive T cell clones were identified using TCRbeta sequencing after a pre-transplant mixed lymphocyte reaction and were then followed in post-transplant blood. As an antigen-independent comparator for the donor-reactive sequences, third party-reactive TCRbeta sequences from pre-transplant MLRs were identified as well. Three of the eight recipients were HCV-positive; the others were transplanted for non-autoimmune, non-viral indications. Until randomization at 12-24 months post-transplant, subjects were given standard immunosuppression, with no induction therapy. Tolerance was defined as complete withdrawal of immunosuppression for at least one year without a rise in liver enzymes beyond twice the upper limit of normal. Blood samples were collected pre-transplant, then pre-randomization ahead of withdrawal, and finally post-randomization once withdrawal had either been completed or failed. Of the 8 liver transplant recipients making up the studied cohort, 3 were classified as tolerant and 5 as non-tolerant. The paper as a whole reports these results and caveats: In most of the 8 subjects, regardless of tolerance or HCV status, circulating donor-reactive CD4 TCRbeta sequences dropped significantly post-transplant. When repertoire turnover was taken into account, detection of donor-reactive sequences was significantly reduced in 7 of 8 subjects for CD4 and in 8 of 8 subjects for CD8. Low numbers of available donor cells limited the measurable donor-reactive repertoire in a couple of subjects. Because no allograft tissue specimens were available, donor-reactive T cells may have migrated into the graft instead of being deleted. Because of small, heterogeneous patient numbers and non-standardized post-transplant time points, the conclusions were only preliminary. Donor-reactive sequences decreased more than third party-reactive sequences, which suggests partial antigen-specific deletion that was not related to withdrawal success.

As concerns this clone: Its specific antigen is unknown. No much larger clonotype is one base removed from it; base qualities were not supplied.

Unstimulated PBMCs, after thawing, were stained for CD3, CD4 and CD8 and then FACS-sorted into CD3+CD4+ and CD3+CD8+ populations. Each of the 8 studied subjects was randomized to immunosuppression withdrawal. The Qiagen DNeasy Blood and Tissue Kit was used for isolation of genomic DNA. Relative to germline, V is missing 2 bases and J is missing 4 bases, with 16 bases of the junction outside any gene match. CDR1 and CDR2 are drawn from the germline V gene (reference sequence): WNHNN, SYGVQD. The CDR3 contains 20 residues, cysteine and phenylalanine counted. The kept DNA is CDR3 alone, 60 bases in frame from the first base. High-throughput TCRbeta CDR3 sequencing of frozen genomic DNA was performed by immunoSEQ, with PCR amplification, mapping, bias correction and internal controls included. In the authors' own workflow: Only productive rearrangements were retained, with each unique TCRbeta sequence defined by its CDR3 nucleotide sequence together with its V and J gene. A sequence counted as donor-reactive only if the sequence showed at least 5-fold expansion in CFSE-low cells compared with unstimulated pre-transplant cells and had a frequency of at least 0.01%. Per-subject minimum frequency thresholds, based on the lowest-template unstimulated sample, ensured at least 90% detection power. Jensen-Shannon divergence between the top 1000 TCRbeta sequences post-transplant and pre-transplant was used to measure repertoire turnover. Two-sided Fisher's exact tests were used to test for changes in the detection of donor-reactive sequences. TCRdb mirrors the immuneACCESS table, restricted to in-frame sequences. Some clones are absent from its copies; in checked studies, under half trace to an unresolved V gene, and the reason for the others is unknown. V, J and clone size are taken as reported in that table, and D and trimming were inferred from the DNA itself. This sample holds 9,000 to 10,000 clones; over 55% were observed only once. Clones ranked in the top ten supply more than 20% of the sample.

The starting material was CD8+ T cells from blood, obtained at the approximately 15-month timepoint. The sequence was collected from a human patient who received a liver transplant. In transplant recipients, some T cells may be of donor rather than host origin. This chain joins TRBV10-1 to TRBJ1-4; the central 10 bases match TRBD1. CDR3 protein: CASSETQSKGQGNINEKLFF. The DNA sequence reads TGCGCCAGCAGTGAGACGCAGAGTAAGGGACAGGGGAACATTAATGAAAAACTGTTTTTT.